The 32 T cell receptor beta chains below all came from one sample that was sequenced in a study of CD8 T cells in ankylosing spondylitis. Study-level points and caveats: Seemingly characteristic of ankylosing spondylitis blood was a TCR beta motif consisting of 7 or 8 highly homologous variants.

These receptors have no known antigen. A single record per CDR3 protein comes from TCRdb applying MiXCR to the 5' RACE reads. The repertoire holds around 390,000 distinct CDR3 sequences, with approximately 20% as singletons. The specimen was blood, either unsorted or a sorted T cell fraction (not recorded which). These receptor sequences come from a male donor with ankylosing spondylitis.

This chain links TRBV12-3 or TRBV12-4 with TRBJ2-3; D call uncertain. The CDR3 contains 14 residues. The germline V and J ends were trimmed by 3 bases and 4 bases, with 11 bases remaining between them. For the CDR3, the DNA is TGTGCCAGCAGTTTTATTCGGGCGGCAGATACGCAGTATTTT. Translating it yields CASSFIRAADTQYF.

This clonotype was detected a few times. CDR3 sequence (DNA): TGCAGCGTTGAAGCAGGGGTAACCTACGAGCAGTACTTC. Translation: CSVEAGVTYEQYF. The V and J genes are TRBV29-1 and TRBJ2-7; the D gene is possibly TRBD1 (6 bases). CDR3 length equals 13 residues. With 1 base removed from V and 2 bases from J, the gap between germline ends came to 9 bases. CDR1 is SQVTM, CDR2 ANQGSEA, per germline.

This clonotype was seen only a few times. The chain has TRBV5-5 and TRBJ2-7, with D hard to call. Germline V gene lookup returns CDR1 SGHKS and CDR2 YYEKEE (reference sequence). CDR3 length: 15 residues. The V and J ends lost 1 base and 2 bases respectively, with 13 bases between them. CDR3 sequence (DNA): TGTGCCAGCAGCTTGACATCCGATCTAACCTACGAGCAGTACTTC. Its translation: CASSLTSDLTYEQYF. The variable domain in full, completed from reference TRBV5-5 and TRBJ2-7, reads DAGVTQSPTHLIKTRGQQVTLRCSPISGHKSVSWYQQVLGQGPQFIFQYYEKEERGRGNFPDRFSARQFPNYSSELNVNALLLGDSALYLCASSLTSDLTYEQYFGPGTRLTVT.

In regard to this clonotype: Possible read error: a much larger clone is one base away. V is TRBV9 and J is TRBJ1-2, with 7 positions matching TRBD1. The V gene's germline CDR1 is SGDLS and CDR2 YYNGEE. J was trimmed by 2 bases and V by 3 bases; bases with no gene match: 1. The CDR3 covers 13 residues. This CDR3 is CASSGGQNYGYTF. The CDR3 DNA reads TGTGCCAGCAGCGGGGGACAGAACTATGGCTACACCTTC.

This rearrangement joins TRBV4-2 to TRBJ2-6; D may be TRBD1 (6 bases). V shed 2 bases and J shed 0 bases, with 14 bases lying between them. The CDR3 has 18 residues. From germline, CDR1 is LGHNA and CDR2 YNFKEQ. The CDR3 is CASSQPRTVRSGANVLTF. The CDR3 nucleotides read TGTGCCAGCAGCCAACCCCGGACAGTCCGCTCTGGGGCCAACGTCCTGACTTTC.

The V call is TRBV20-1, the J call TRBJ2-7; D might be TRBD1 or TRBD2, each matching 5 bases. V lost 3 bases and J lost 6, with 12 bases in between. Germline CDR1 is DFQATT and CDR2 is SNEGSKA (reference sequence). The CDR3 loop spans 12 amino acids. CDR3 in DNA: TGCAGTGCTAGCGGGAAGAGGGGCGAGCAGTACTTC. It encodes CSASGKRGEQYF.

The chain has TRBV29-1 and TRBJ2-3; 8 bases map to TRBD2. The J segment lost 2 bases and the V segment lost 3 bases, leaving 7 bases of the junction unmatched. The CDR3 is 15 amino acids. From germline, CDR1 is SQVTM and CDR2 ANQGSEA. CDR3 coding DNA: TGCAGCGTTGACCGGGCGGGAGGTTCCACAGATACGCAGTATTTT. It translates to CSVDRAGGSTDTQYF.

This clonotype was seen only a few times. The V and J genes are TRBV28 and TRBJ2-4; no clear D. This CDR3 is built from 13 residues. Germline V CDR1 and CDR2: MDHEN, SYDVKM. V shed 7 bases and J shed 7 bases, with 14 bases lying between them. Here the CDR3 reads CASNETPWNIQYF. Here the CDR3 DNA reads TGTGCCAGCAATGAGACACCGTGGAACATTCAGTACTTC.

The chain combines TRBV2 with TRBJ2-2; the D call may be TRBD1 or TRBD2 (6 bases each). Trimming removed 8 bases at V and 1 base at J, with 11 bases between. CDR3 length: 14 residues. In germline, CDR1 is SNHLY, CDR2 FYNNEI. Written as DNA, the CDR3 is TGTGCCAGCGGGGGGACACGGAACACCGGGGAGCTGTTTTTT. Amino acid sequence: CASGGTRNTGELFF.

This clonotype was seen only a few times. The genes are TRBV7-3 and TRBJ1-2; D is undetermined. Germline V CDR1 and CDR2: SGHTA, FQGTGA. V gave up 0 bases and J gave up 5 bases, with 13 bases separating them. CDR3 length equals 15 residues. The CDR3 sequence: CASSLTTGVGYGYTF. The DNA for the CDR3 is TGTGCCAGCAGCTTAACGACGGGAGTCGGGTATGGCTACACCTTC.

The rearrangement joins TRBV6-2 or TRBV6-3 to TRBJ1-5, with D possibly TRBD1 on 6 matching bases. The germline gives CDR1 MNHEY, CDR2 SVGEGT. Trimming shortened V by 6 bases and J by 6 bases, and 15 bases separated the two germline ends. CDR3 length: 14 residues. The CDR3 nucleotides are TGTGCCAGCAGCACTGACAGGTTGGGTCAGCCCCAGCATTTT. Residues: CASSTDRLGQPQHF.

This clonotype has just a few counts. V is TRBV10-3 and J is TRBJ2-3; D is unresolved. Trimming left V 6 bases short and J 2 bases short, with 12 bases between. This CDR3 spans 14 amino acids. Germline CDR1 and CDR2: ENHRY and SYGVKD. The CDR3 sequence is CAIREQTYTDTQYF. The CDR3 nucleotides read TGTGCCATCAGGGAGCAGACCTACACAGATACGCAGTATTTT.

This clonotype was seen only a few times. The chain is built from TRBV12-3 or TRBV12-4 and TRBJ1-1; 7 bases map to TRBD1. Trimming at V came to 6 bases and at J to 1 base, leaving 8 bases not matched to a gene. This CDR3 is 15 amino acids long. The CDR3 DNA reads TGTGCCAGCAGCAACCACAGGGGAACGAACACTGAAGCTTTCTTT. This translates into CASSNHRGTNTEAFF.

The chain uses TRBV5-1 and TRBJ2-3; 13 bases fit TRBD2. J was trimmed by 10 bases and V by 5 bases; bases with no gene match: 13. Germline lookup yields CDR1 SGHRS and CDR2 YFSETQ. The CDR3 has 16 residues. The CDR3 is CASRAGTSGTLRAQYF. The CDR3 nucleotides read TGCGCCAGCAGGGCCGGGACTAGCGGGACCCTGCGGGCGCAGTATTTT.

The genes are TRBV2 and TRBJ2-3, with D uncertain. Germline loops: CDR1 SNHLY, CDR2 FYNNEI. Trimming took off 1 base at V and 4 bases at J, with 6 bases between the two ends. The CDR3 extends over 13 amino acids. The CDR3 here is CASSEGGPDTQYF. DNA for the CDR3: TGTGCCAGCAGTGAAGGTGGACCAGATACGCAGTATTTT. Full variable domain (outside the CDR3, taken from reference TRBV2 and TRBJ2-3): EPEVTQTPSHQVTQMGQEVILRCVPISNHLYFYWYRQILGQKVEFLVSFYNNEISEKSEIFDDQFSVERPDGSNFTLKIRSTKLEDSAMYFCASSEGGPDTQYFGPGTRLTVL.

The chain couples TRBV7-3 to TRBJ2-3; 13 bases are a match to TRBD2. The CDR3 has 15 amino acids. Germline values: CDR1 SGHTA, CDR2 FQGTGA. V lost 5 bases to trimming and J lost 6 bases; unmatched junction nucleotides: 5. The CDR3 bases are TGTGCCAGCAGCACTGGGACTAGCGGGATGGATACGCAGTATTTT. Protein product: CASSTGTSGMDTQYF. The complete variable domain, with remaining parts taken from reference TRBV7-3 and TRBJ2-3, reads GAGVSQTPSNKVTEKGKYVELRCDPISGHTALYWYRQSLGQGPEFLIYFQGTGAADDSGLPNDRFFAVRPEGSVSTLKIQRTERGDSAVYLCASSTGTSGMDTQYFGPGTRLTVL.

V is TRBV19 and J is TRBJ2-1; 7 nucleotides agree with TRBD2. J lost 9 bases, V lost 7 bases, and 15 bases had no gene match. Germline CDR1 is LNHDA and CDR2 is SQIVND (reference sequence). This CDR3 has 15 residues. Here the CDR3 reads CASKSEGRAGTEQFF. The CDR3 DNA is TGTGCCAGTAAGTCCGAAGGGCGAGCGGGAACTGAGCAGTTCTTC.

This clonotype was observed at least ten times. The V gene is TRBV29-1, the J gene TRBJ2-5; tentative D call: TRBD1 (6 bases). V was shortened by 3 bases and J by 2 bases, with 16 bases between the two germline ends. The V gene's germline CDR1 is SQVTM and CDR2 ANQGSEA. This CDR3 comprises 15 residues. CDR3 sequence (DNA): TGCAGCGTTGATCTTGGACAGCCCCATCAAGAGACCCAGTACTTC. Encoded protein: CSVDLGQPHQETQYF.

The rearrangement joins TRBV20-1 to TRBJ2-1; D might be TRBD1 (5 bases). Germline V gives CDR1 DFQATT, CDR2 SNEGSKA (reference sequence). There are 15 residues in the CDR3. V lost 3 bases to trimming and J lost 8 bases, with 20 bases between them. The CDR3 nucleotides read TGCAGTGCTAGGAGTTGGGTCCCTGGGGCGGATGAGCAGTTCTTC. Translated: CSARSWVPGADEQFF.

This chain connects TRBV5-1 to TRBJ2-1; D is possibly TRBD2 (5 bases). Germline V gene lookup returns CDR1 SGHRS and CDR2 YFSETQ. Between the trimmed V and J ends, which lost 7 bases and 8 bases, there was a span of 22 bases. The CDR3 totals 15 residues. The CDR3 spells CASGREGGNRDEQFF. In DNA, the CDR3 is TGCGCCAGCGGCCGAGAGGGCGGAAATAGAGATGAGCAGTTCTTC. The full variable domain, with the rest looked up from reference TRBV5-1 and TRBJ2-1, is KAGVTQTPRYLIKTRGQQVTLSCSPISGHRSVSWYQQTPGQGLQFLFEYFSETQRNKGNFPGRFSGRQFSNSRSEMNVSTLELGDSALYLCASGREGGNRDEQFFGPGTRLTVL.

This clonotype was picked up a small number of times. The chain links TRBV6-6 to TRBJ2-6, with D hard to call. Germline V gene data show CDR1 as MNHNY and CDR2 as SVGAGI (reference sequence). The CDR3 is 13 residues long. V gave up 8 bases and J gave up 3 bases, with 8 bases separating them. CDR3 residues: CASLSRGANVLTF. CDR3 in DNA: TGTGCCAGCCTCTCCCGTGGGGCCAACGTCCTGACTTTC.

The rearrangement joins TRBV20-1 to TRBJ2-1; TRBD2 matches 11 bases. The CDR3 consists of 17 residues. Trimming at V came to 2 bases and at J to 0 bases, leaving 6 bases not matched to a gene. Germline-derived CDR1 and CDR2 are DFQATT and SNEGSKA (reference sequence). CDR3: CSARRPSGRRSYNEQFF. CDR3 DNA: TGCAGTGCTAGACGGCCTAGCGGGAGGCGCTCCTACAATGAGCAGTTCTTC.

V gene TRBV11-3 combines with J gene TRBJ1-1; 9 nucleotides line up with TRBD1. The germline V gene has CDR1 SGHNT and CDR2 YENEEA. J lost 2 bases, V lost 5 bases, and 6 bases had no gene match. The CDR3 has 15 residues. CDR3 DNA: TGTGCCAGCAGCCGATGGACAGGGGCTAACACTGAAGCTTTCTTT. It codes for CASSRWTGANTEAFF. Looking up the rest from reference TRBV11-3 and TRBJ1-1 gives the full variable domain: EAGVVQSPRYKIIEKKQPVAFWCNPISGHNTLYWYLQNLGQGPELLIRYENEEAVDDSQLPKDRFSAERLKGVDSTLKIQPAELGDSAVYLCASSRWTGANTEAFFGQGTRLTVV.

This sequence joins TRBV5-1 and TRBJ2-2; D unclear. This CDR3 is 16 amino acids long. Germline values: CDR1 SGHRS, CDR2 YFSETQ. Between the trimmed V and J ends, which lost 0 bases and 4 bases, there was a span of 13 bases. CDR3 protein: CASSLGQPTITGELFF. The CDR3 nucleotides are TGCGCCAGCAGCTTGGGGCAACCAACCATCACCGGGGAGCTGTTTTTT. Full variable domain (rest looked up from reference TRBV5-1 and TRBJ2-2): KAGVTQTPRYLIKTRGQQVTLSCSPISGHRSVSWYQQTPGQGLQFLFEYFSETQRNKGNFPGRFSGRQFSNSRSEMNVSTLELGDSALYLCASSLGQPTITGELFFGEGSRLTVL.

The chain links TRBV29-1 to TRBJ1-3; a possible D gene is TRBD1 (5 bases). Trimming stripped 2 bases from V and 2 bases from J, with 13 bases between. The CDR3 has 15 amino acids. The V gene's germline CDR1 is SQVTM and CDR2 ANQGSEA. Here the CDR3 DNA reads TGCAGCGTTGAAATGGGGACGCTCCCTGGAAACACCATATATTTT. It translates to CSVEMGTLPGNTIYF.

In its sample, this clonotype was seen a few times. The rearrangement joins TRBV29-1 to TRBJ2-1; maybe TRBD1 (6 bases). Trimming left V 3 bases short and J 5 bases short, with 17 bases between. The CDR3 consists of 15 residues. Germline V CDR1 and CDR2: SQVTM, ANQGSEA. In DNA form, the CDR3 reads TGCAGCGTTGATATCTCTAGGACAGCAAACAATGAGCAGTTCTTC. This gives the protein CSVDISRTANNEQFF.

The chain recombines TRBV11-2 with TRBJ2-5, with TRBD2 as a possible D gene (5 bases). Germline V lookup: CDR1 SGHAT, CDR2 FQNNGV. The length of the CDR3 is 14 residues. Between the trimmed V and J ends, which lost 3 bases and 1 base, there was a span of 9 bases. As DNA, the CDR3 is TGTGCCAGCAGCTTTGTTGCGGGCCAAGAGACCCAGTACTTC. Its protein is CASSFVAGQETQYF.

The CDR3 is CASSEMGLVETQYF. DNA of the CDR3: TGCGCCAGCAGCGAGATGGGACTAGTGGAGACCCAGTACTTC. V gene TRBV5-1 combines with J gene TRBJ2-5; 8 bases match TRBD2. V shed 4 bases, J shed 5 bases, and the junction held 7 bases outside the gene matches. CDR1 is SGHRS and CDR2 is YFSETQ in the germline V gene. The CDR3 loop spans 14 amino acids.

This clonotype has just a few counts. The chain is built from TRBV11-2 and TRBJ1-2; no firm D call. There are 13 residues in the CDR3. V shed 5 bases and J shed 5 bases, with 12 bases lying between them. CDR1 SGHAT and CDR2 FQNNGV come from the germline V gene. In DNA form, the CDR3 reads TGTGCCAGCAGCCCCCTCGAGGTGTATGGCTACACCTTC. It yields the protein CASSPLEVYGYTF.

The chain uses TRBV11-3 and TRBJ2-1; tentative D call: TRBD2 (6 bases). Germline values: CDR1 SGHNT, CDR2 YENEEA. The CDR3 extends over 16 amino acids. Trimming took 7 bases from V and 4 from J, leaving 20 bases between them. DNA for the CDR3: TGTGCCAGCACCGTGTATGGTGGCGGGACTTACAATGAGCAGTTCTTC. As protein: CASTVYGGGTYNEQFF. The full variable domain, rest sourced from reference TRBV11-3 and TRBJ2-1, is EAGVVQSPRYKIIEKKQPVAFWCNPISGHNTLYWYLQNLGQGPELLIRYENEEAVDDSQLPKDRFSAERLKGVDSTLKIQPAELGDSAVYLCASTVYGGGTYNEQFFGPGTRLTVL.

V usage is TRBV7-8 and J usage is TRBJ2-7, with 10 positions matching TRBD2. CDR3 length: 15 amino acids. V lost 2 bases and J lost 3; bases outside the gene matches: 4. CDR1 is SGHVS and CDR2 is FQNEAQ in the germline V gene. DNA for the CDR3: TGTGCCAGCAGCTTACCTCCTAGCGGGAGCTACGAGCAGTACTTC. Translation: CASSLPPSGSYEQYF.

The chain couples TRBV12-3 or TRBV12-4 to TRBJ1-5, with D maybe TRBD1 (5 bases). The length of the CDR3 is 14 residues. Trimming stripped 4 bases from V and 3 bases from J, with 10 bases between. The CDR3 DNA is TGTGCCAGCAGTTGGGGAGGGACCAATCAGCCCCAGCATTTT. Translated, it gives CASSWGGTNQPQHF.